A single sample gave rise to the 18 T cell receptor beta chains below, sequenced in a study of neurological immune-mediated disorders. One entry per CDR3 protein results from TCRdb running MiXCR on the 5' RACE reads. The sample holds approximately 30,000 distinct CDR3 sequences; under 6.5% are singletons and the top ten take approximately 2.1%. The material sequenced was CD4+ T cells from blood. These receptors came from a woman aged 50 to 60 in good health.

This clonotype was counted ten times or more. The gene calls are TRBV18 and TRBJ1-6; no firm D call. Germline lookup yields CDR1 KGHSH and CDR2 LQKENI. V dropped 6 bases and J dropped 0 bases, with 9 bases sitting between them. This CDR3 is built from 15 residues. The CDR3: CASSPQNSYNSPLHF. The CDR3 region has the DNA TGTGCCAGCTCCCCTCAGAACTCCTATAATTCACCCCTCCACTTT.

This clonotype was recorded at least ten times. V and J are TRBV29-1 and TRBJ1-2; D unclear. Germline loops: CDR1 SQVTM, CDR2 ANQGSEA. The CDR3 runs to 13 residues. Trimming removed 2 bases from V and 4 bases from J, with 11 bases in between. The CDR3 loop is CSVEMRLVYGYTF. The CDR3 DNA reads TGCAGCGTTGAAATGCGGCTTGTCTATGGCTACACCTTC.

This clonotype was counted ten times or more. The genes are TRBV24-1 and TRBJ2-1; 16 nucleotides match TRBD2. The V segment lost 1 base and the J segment 8 bases; nucleotides outside the gene matches: 10. CDR1 is KGHDR and CDR2 is SFDVKD in the germline V gene. The CDR3 is 19 amino acids. For the CDR3, the DNA is TGTGCCACCAGTGATTTCTTGCATACCGGGACTAGCGGGAGGGATGAGCAGTTCTTC. Protein sequence: CATSDFLHTGTSGRDEQFF.

This clonotype has ten or more counts. The J gene is TRBJ2-1, the V gene TRBV9, with D tentatively TRBD2 (7 bases). CDR1 and CDR2 (germline): SGDLS, YYNGEE. The CDR3 sequence is 16 residues long. Trimming removed 3 bases from V and 8 bases from J, with 21 bases in between. CDR3 loop: CASSEGGGSLSDEQFF. CDR3 bases: TGTGCCAGCAGCGAGGGGGGCGGGAGCCTCTCGGATGAGCAGTTCTTC.

This clonotype was observed a few times. This chain uses TRBV5-4 with TRBJ2-5; TRBD2 might be the D (5 bases). Germline-derived CDR1 and CDR2 are SGHNT and YYREEE (reference sequence). V lost 5 bases and J lost 5, with 10 bases in between. The CDR3 runs to 12 residues. The CDR3, as DNA: TGTGCCAGCAGGGCGGGCGGGGAGACCCAGTACTTC. Its protein product is CASRAGGETQYF.

A note on this clonotype: No DNA is shown, since the ends of the CDR3 on it are uncertain; the CDR3 is the one TCRdb lists. The V call is TRBV11-2, the J call TRBJ2-3; the table calls TRBD2, which could not be checked here. The germline V gene has CDR1 SGHAT and CDR2 FQNNGV. The length of the CDR3 is 20 amino acids, counting both ends. CDR3 sequence: CASSFYICSARDEDTDTQYF.

This clonotype has at least ten counts. The rearrangement uses TRBV5-1 and TRBJ2-7; 10 bases are shared with TRBD2. Trimming cost V 3 bases and J 3 bases; bases outside gene matches: 3. The CDR3 sequence is 14 residues long. Looked up from germline, CDR1 is SGHRS and CDR2 is YFSETQ. The CDR3 sequence is CASSYTSGIYEQYF. The CDR3 DNA follows: TGCGCCAGCAGCTACACTAGCGGGATCTACGAGCAGTACTTC.

This clonotype was picked up many times. The V and J genes are TRBV28 and TRBJ1-6, with D possibly being TRBD1 (6 bases). Trimming left V 2 bases short and J 10 bases short, with 15 bases between. Germline assignment: CDR1 MDHEN and CDR2 SYDVKM. The CDR3 totals 15 residues. The chain's CDR3 is CASSLDQGTGSPLHF. The CDR3 coding sequence is TGTGCCAGCAGTTTAGACCAGGGTACAGGGTCACCCCTCCACTTT.

This clonotype has at least ten counts. This CDR3 reads CASSHSGGVGNYEQYF. As DNA, the CDR3 is TGCGCCAGCAGCCATTCGGGGGGAGTAGGTAACTACGAGCAGTACTTC. The chain links TRBV4-1 to TRBJ2-7; TRBD2 matches 7 bases. CDR3 size: 16 residues. The J segment lost 3 bases and the V segment lost 3 bases, leaving 11 bases of the junction unmatched. Germline assignment: CDR1 MGHRA and CDR2 YSYEKL.

This clonotype came up many times. The chain employs TRBV28 and TRBJ2-5; TRBD2 agrees at 8 bases. This CDR3 has 16 residues. Unmatched junction bases numbered 12, after V lost 5 bases and J lost 4 bases. Germline values: CDR1 MDHEN, CDR2 SYDVKM. The CDR3 spells CASSPTGRGGRETQYF. As DNA, the CDR3 is TGTGCCAGCAGTCCGACCGGGAGGGGCGGGAGAGAGACCCAGTACTTC.

This clonotype occurred many times. The chain couples TRBV7-8 to TRBJ1-4; D not resolved. This CDR3 has 15 residues. Looked up from germline, CDR1 is SGHVS and CDR2 is FQNEAQ. V lost 5 bases to trimming and J lost 2 bases, with 12 bases between them. CDR3 sequence: CASSVTRRTNEKLFF. In DNA form, the CDR3 reads TGTGCCAGCAGCGTCACCAGGCGTACTAATGAAAAACTGTTTTTT.

The chain employs TRBV29-1 and TRBJ2-1; D is perhaps TRBD1 (6 bases). This CDR3 has 14 residues. V dropped 4 bases and J dropped 8 bases, with 18 bases sitting between them. CDR1 and CDR2 from the germline V gene are SQVTM and ANQGSEA. In DNA, the CDR3 is TGCAGCGTTGGAGGGGACACCAGGTTGGATGAGCAGTTCTTC. It specifies CSVGGDTRLDEQFF.

This clonotype has just a few counts. V usage is TRBV12-5 and J usage is TRBJ2-1, with D uncertain. Trimming removed 5 bases at V and 5 bases at J, with 13 bases between. Germline CDR1 is LGHNT and CDR2 is FRNRAP. The CDR3 extends over 14 amino acids. The CDR3 coding sequence is TGTGCTAGTGGTCCCCGCGGAAGGGACAATGAGCAGTTCTTC. It is translated as CASGPRGRDNEQFF.

This clonotype was detected ten times or more. The V call is TRBV20-1, the J call TRBJ1-1; 8 bases line up with TRBD1. The CDR3 consists of 14 residues. Germline V gene lookup returns CDR1 DFQATT and CDR2 SNEGSKA (reference sequence). After removal of 5 bases from V and 5 bases from J, the junction contained 10 bases not matched to a gene. The CDR3 DNA reads TGCAGTGCTGCCTTCGACAGGGGAGGGACTGAAGCTTTCTTT. Its protein is CSAAFDRGGTEAFF.

The table lists this clonotype with many counts. The gene calls are TRBV7-9 and TRBJ2-3; D is unclear. The CDR3 runs to 12 residues. V lost 3 bases, J lost 5 bases, and 6 bases lay in between. Germline V gives CDR1 SEHNR, CDR2 FQNEAQ (reference sequence). The CDR3 protein is CASSFFGDTQYF. In DNA, the CDR3 is TGTGCCAGCAGCTTTTTCGGAGATACGCAGTATTTT.

This clonotype was picked up many times. This chain joins TRBV7-9 and TRBJ1-6; the match to TRBD1 covers 7 bases. The CDR3 spans 16 residues. The junction had 6 bases not matched to a gene; V was cut back by 0 bases and J by 7 bases. From germline, CDR1 is SEHNR and CDR2 FQNEAQ (reference sequence). CDR3 DNA sequence: TGTGCCAGCAGCTTAGCTGGGACAGCCACAAATTCACCCCTCCACTTT. Protein product: CASSLAGTATNSPLHF. The whole variable domain, remainder taken from reference TRBV7-9 and TRBJ1-6, is DTGVSQNPRHKITKRGQNVTFRCDPISEHNRLYWYRQTLGQGPEFLTYFQNEAQLEKSRLLSDRFSAERPKGSFSTLEIQRTEQGDSAMYLCASSLAGTATNSPLHFGNGTRLTVT.

This clonotype was detected ten times or more. Here the CDR3 reads CSAWTGVETQYF. CDR3 sequence (DNA): TGCAGTGCTTGGACAGGGGTAGAGACCCAGTACTTC. This sequence joins TRBV20-1 and TRBJ2-5; TRBD1 aligns across 9 bases. This CDR3 contains 12 residues. The ends lost 5 bases at V and 4 bases at J; junction bases unmatched: 2. CDR1 is DFQATT, CDR2 SNEGSKA, per germline (reference sequence).

This clonotype appeared many times. The chain couples TRBV19 to TRBJ1-3, with D unresolved. V was pared by 10 bases and J by 2 bases, with 6 bases between. The CDR3 is 11 residues long. Germline loops: CDR1 LNHDA, CDR2 SQIVND (reference sequence). The CDR3 spells CATATGNTIYF. The CDR3 bases are TGTGCCACCGCTACTGGAAACACCATATATTTT.